These 26 T cell receptor beta chains share one sample of origin, sequenced in a study of radiotherapy plus CTLA-4 blockade in lung cancer. Assay: immunoSEQ multiplex PCR; the TCRdb copy retains only in-frame clones and omits some. The repertoire holds tens of thousands of clones, with 77% as singletons. Here the sequenced sample was peripheral blood, taken from a patient treated with radiotherapy plus ipilimumab. The receptors come from a human donor with non-small cell lung cancer whose response to radiotherapy plus ipilimumab could not be evaluated.

The chain's CDR3 is CASRRKGAYEQYF. CDR3 in DNA: TGTGCCAGCAGGCGAAAAGGGGCCTACGAGCAGTACTTC. V and J are TRBV5-6 and TRBJ2-7; a weak D match, TRBD1 (5 bases). This CDR3 is built from 13 residues. Trimming stripped 5 bases from V and 2 bases from J, with 11 bases between. Looked up from germline, CDR1 is SGHDT and CDR2 is YYEEEE. Variable domain in full (rest from reference TRBV5-6 and TRBJ2-7): DAGVTQSPTHLIKTRGQQVTLRCSPKSGHDTVSWYQQALGQGPQFIFQYYEEEERQRGNFPDRFSGHQFPNYSSELNVNALLLGDSALYLCASRRKGAYEQYFGPGTRLTVT.

The chain employs TRBV30 and TRBJ2-4; possibly TRBD1 for D (5 bases). There are 14 residues in the CDR3. Deletions cut 3 bases from V and 3 bases from J, with 12 bases between. Looked up from germline, CDR1 is GTSNPN and CDR2 is SVGIG (reference sequence). CDR3 in amino acids: CAWRGLRYKNIQYF. The CDR3 DNA is TGTGCCTGGAGGGGGCTGCGATACAAAAACATTCAGTACTTC.

The chain employs TRBV29-1 and TRBJ1-2; D gene ambiguous. Germline CDR1 and CDR2: SQVTM and ANQGSEA. The CDR3 is 12 residues long. With 3 bases removed from V and 4 bases from J, the gap between germline ends came to 9 bases. The CDR3 sequence: CSVDRVGYGYTF. DNA of the CDR3: TGCAGCGTTGATCGGGTGGGCTATGGCTACACCTTC.

This clone was counted only a few times. The chain recombines TRBV30 with TRBJ2-7; D is uncertain. In germline, CDR1 is GTSNPN, CDR2 SVGIG (reference sequence). Trimming removed 3 bases from V and 7 bases from J, with 10 bases in between. The CDR3 covers 11 residues. Here the CDR3 reads CAWSYPMEQYF. The CDR3 DNA sequence: TGTGCCTGGAGCTACCCTATGGAGCAGTACTTC.

The chain carries TRBV7-9 and TRBJ2-3, with 8 positions matching TRBD2. The CDR3 length is 12 residues. The V gene end was trimmed by 6 bases and the J gene end by 6 bases; junction bases not matched to a gene: 2. Germline V gene sequence: CDR1 SEHNR, CDR2 FQNEAQ (reference sequence). This CDR3 is CASSSGGDTQYF. The CDR3 coding sequence is TGTGCCAGCAGTTCGGGGGGGGATACGCAGTATTTT.

The CDR3 DNA reads as TGTGCCAGCAGCCCCAGGGGTATTGGAGAGCCCCAGCATTTT. The encoded protein is CASSPRGIGEPQHF. The chain employs TRBV2 and TRBJ1-5, with D possibly being TRBD1 (6 bases). The germline V gene has CDR1 SNHLY and CDR2 FYNNEI. CDR3 length equals 14 residues. V dropped 6 bases and J dropped 8 bases, with 17 bases sitting between them.

This clone is labeled as medium-sized. The chain links TRBV5-4 to TRBJ2-3; TRBD1 is a possible D gene (5 bases). CDR3 length: 15 residues. Germline CDR1 reads SGHNT; CDR2 reads YYREEE (reference sequence). Trimming left V 0 bases short and J 2 bases short, with 10 bases between. The CDR3 DNA sequence: TGTGCCAGCAGCTTGGCACGGACAAACACAGATACGCAGTATTTT. Translation: CASSLARTNTDTQYF.

The V call is TRBV5-1, the J call TRBJ2-1, with a possible D match to TRBD2 (6 bases). This CDR3 contains 12 residues. The germline V gene has CDR1 SGHRS and CDR2 YFSETQ. V was trimmed by 4 bases and J by 13 bases, leaving 15 bases between them. CDR3 region: CASSPGWDSQFF. CDR3 nucleotide sequence: TGCGCCAGCAGCCCCGGGTGGGACTCTCAGTTCTTC.

This chain connects TRBV7-2 to TRBJ2-2; unclear D gene. Trimming shortened V by 0 bases and J by 6 bases, and 8 bases separated the two germline ends. Per the germline V gene, CDR1 is SGHTA and CDR2 is FQGNSA. The CDR3 totals 14 residues. The CDR3 loop is CASSLAFPAGELFF. The CDR3 DNA sequence: TGTGCCAGCAGCTTAGCGTTTCCGGCCGGGGAGCTGTTTTTT.

This rearrangement joins TRBV5-1 to TRBJ2-5, with TRBD2 identical over 16 bases. After removal of 4 bases from V and 4 bases from J, the junction contained 7 bases not matched to a gene. Germline V gives CDR1 SGHRS, CDR2 YFSETQ. The CDR3 is 17 residues long. CDR3 DNA sequence: TGCGCCAGCAGCCTTCTCGGGACTAGCGGGGGGGGAGAGACCCAGTACTTC. Amino acids: CASSLLGTSGGGETQYF.

The gene calls are TRBV5-1 and TRBJ2-4; the match to TRBD2 covers 9 bases. This CDR3 is built from 16 residues. Germline CDR1 is SGHRS and CDR2 is YFSETQ. V was pared by 7 bases and J by 2 bases, with 10 bases of the junction left unmatched. Here the CDR3 reads CASSKREEVSKNIQYF. In DNA, the CDR3 is TGCGCCAGCTCTAAGCGGGAGGAAGTGTCCAAAAACATTCAGTACTTC.

The chain joins TRBV7-3 to TRBJ2-2, with D unclear. Trimming cost V 5 bases and J 1 base, with 8 bases left between them. The CDR3 totals 14 residues. Germline lookup yields CDR1 SGHTA and CDR2 FQGTGA. CDR3 loop: CASSAARNTGELFF. DNA of the CDR3: TGTGCCAGCAGCGCAGCTAGGAACACCGGGGAGCTGTTTTTT.

The chain joins TRBV2 to TRBJ1-5, with 8 bases that match TRBD1. This CDR3 has 15 amino acids. J gave up 7 bases and V 2 bases, and 7 bases lay outside the gene matches. Per germline, CDR1 SNHLY and CDR2 FYNNEI. The CDR3 nucleotides read TGTGCCAGCAGTGAACAGGACAGGGTTCGGCAGCCCCAGCATTTT. It translates to CASSEQDRVRQPQHF.

J is TRBJ2-7 and V is TRBV27; 10 bases match TRBD1. The germline V gene has CDR1 MNHEY and CDR2 SMNVEV (reference sequence). J lost 6 bases, V lost 9 bases, and 5 bases had no gene match. The CDR3 runs to 12 residues. CDR3 coding DNA: TGTGCCAGTTCCGGGACAGGGGTCGAGCAGTACTTC. This translates into CASSGTGVEQYF.

The chain joins TRBV28 to TRBJ2-1; possible D gene TRBD2, 7 bases. V was trimmed by 3 bases and J by 8 bases, leaving 26 bases between them. There are 18 residues in the CDR3. Germline CDR1 and CDR2: MDHEN and SYDVKM. The CDR3 bases are TGTGCCAGCAGTTTCGGCAGTCTTGGTGGGCGGGGGCGGGATGAGCAGTTCTTC. Protein sequence: CASSFGSLGGRGRDEQFF.

A few counts support this clone. This sequence joins TRBV13 and TRBJ2-7; weak D call: TRBD2 (6 bases). This CDR3 has 15 residues. Germline V gene data show CDR1 as PRHDT and CDR2 as FYEKMQ (reference sequence). Trimming stripped 5 bases from V and 0 bases from J, with 14 bases between. The chain's CDR3 is CASSPPGLRSYEQYF. CDR3 nucleotides: TGTGCCAGCAGCCCGCCGGGACTCCGCTCCTACGAGCAGTACTTC.

This clone was recorded only once. V gene TRBV7-2 combines with J gene TRBJ1-2; 7 bases line up with TRBD1. Germline values: CDR1 SGHTA, CDR2 FQGNSA. Trimming cost V 8 bases and J 6 bases; bases outside gene matches: 12. This CDR3 has 14 amino acids. CDR3 amino acids: CASRRGASGNGYTF. In DNA form, the CDR3 reads TGTGCCAGCCGCAGGGGGGCGAGTGGGAATGGCTACACCTTC.

This CDR3 is CASSDWNRASGNTIYF. CDR3 DNA sequence: TGTGCCAGCAGTGATTGGAACAGGGCGAGTGGAAACACCATATATTTT. This rearrangement joins TRBV6-1 to TRBJ1-3, with a possible D match to TRBD1 (6 bases). This CDR3 is 16 amino acids long. Trimming pared 3 bases from V and 3 bases from J, leaving 15 bases between. Germline lookup yields CDR1 MNHNS and CDR2 SASEGT.

V and J are TRBV25-1 and TRBJ1-2; tentative D call: TRBD1 (6 bases). CDR3 length: 11 residues. The V end was cut by 6 bases, the J end by 12 bases, with 14 bases between. The germline gives CDR1 MGHDK, CDR2 SYGVNS. Written as DNA, the CDR3 is TGTGCCAGCAGACAGGGTCAAAGAGACACCTTC. This sequence encodes CASRQGQRDTF.

This chain links TRBV5-6 with TRBJ2-7; D may be TRBD1 (5 bases). Germline V gene sequence: CDR1 SGHDT, CDR2 YYEEEE. Deletions cut 0 bases from V and 0 bases from J, with 10 bases between. This CDR3 has 15 amino acids. DNA of the CDR3: TGTGCCAGCAGCTTGGGACAGATTAGCTCCTACGAGCAGTACTTC. Protein product: CASSLGQISSYEQYF.

V and J are TRBV5-1 and TRBJ2-3; D may be TRBD2 (6 bases). Trimming shortened V by 4 bases and J by 5 bases, and 11 bases separated the two germline ends. This CDR3 is built from 13 residues. The germline V gene has CDR1 SGHRS and CDR2 YFSETQ. CDR3 protein: CASSPLGGDTQYF. CDR3 sequence (DNA): TGCGCCAGCAGCCCGTTGGGGGGAGATACGCAGTATTTT.

The chain uses TRBV7-9 and TRBJ1-4, with D possibly being TRBD1 (5 bases). The CDR3 is made up of 15 amino acids. Germline V lookup: CDR1 SEHNR, CDR2 FQNEAQ (reference sequence). The V end lost 5 bases, the J end lost 3 bases, and 13 bases lay between the germline ends. This CDR3 reads CASSQGAVPNEKLFF. In nucleotides, the CDR3 is TGTGCCAGCAGCCAAGGGGCAGTACCTAATGAAAAACTGTTTTTT.

This clone was detected only once. The chain couples TRBV2 to TRBJ1-1; TRBD1 is a possible D gene (5 bases). V was clipped by 0 bases and J by 10 bases, with 9 bases between them. Germline CDR1 is SNHLY and CDR2 is FYNNEI. This CDR3 has 12 residues. This chain's CDR3 is CASSEASRAAFF. The CDR3 nucleotides read TGTGCCAGCAGTGAAGCAAGCAGGGCAGCTTTCTTT.

The genes are TRBV6-6 and TRBJ1-4; 8 nucleotides line up with TRBD1. Looked up from germline, CDR1 is MNHNY and CDR2 is SVGAGI (reference sequence). This CDR3 region has 15 residues. Trimming cost V 2 bases and J 8 bases; bases outside gene matches: 7. The CDR3 coding sequence is TGTGCCAGCAGTTACCTCAGGGGGCAAGGGGAAAAACTGTTTTTT. Its translation: CASSYLRGQGEKLFF.

The chain combines TRBV13 with TRBJ1-5; D is uncertain. This CDR3 has 13 residues. V shed 1 base and J shed 5 bases, with 6 bases lying between them. Germline V gives CDR1 PRHDT, CDR2 FYEKMQ (reference sequence). The CDR3 sequence: CASSLDRDQPQHF. CDR3 nucleotide sequence: TGTGCCAGCAGCTTAGATCGTGATCAGCCCCAGCATTTT. Combining the CDR3 with reference TRBV13 and TRBJ1-5 gives the whole variable domain AAGVIQSPRHLIKEKRETATLKCYPIPRHDTVYWYQQGPGQDPQFLISFYEKMQSDKGSIPDRFSAQQFSDYHSELNMSSLELGDSALYFCASSLDRDQPQHFGDGTRLSIL.

The chain uses TRBV28 and TRBJ1-1; D remains unclear. V shed 5 bases and J shed 0 bases, with 13 bases lying between them. Germline V gene lookup returns CDR1 MDHEN and CDR2 SYDVKM. There are 15 residues in the CDR3. CDR3 nucleotide sequence: TGTGCCAGCAGTCCTCCGGAGGCTATGAACACTGAAGCTTTCTTT. Encoded protein: CASSPPEAMNTEAFF.